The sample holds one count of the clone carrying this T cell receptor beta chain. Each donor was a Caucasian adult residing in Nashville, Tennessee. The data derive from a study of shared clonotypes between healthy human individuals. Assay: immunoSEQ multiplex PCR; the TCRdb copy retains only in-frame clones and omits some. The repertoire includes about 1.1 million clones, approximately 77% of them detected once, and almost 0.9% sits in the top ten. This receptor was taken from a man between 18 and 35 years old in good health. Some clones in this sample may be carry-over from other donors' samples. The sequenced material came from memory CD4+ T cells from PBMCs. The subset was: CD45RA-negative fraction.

CDR3 bases: TGTGCCAGCAGCTTACAGGGTTTTGGTAGTGGCTACACCTTC. It specifies CASSLQGFGSGYTF. J is TRBJ1-2 and V is TRBV2; tentative D call: TRBD1 (6 bases). The CDR3 runs 14 residues. The germline V gene encodes CDR1 SNHLY and CDR2 FYNNEI. V shed 6 bases and J shed 7 bases, with 18 bases lying between them.